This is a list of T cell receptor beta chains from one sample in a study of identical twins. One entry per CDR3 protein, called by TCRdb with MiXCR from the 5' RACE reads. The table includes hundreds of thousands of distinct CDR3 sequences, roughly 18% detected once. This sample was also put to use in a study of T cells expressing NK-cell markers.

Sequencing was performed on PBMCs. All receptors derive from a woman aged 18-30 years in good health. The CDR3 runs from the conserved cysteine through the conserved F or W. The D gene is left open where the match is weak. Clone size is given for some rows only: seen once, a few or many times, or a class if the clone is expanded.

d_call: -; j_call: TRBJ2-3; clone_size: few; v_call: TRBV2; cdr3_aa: CANLGSSTDTQYF; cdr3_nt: TGTGCCAACTTGGGGAGCAGCACAGATACGCAGTATTTT
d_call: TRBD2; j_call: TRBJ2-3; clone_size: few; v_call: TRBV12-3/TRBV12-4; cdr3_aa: CASSLTSGGVTDTQYF; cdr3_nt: TGTGCCAGCAGTCTGACTAGCGGGGGGGTCACAGATACGCAGTATTTT
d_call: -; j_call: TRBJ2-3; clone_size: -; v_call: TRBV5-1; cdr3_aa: CASSLISIADTQYF; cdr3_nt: TGCGCCAGCAGCTTGATTAGTATCGCAGATACGCAGTATTTT
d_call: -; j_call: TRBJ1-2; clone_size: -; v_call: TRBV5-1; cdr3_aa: CASSPGRVEYTF; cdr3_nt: TGCGCCAGCAGCCCGGGCAGGGTTGAATACACCTTC
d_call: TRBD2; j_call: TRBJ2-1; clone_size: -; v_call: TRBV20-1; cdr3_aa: CSAEGLAGKDNEQFF; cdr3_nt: TGCAGTGCGGAGGGACTAGCGGGAAAGGACAATGAGCAGTTCTTC
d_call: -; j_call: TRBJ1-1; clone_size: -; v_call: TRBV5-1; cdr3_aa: CASSLGPDGTEAFF; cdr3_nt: TGCGCCAGCAGCTTAGGGCCCGATGGCACTGAAGCTTTCTTT
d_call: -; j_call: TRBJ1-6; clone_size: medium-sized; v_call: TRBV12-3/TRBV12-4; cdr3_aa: CASSLVRDNSPLHF; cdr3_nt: TGTGCCAGCAGTTTAGTCCGGGATAATTCACCCCTCCACTTT
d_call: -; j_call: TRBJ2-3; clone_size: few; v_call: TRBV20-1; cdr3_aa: CSATIPADTQYF; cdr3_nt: TGCAGTGCTACAATTCCGGCAGATACGCAGTATTTT
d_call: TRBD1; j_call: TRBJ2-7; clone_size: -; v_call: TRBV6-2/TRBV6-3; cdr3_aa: CASSSIALTGPLYEQYF; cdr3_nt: TGTGCCAGCAGTTCCATCGCGTTGACAGGGCCTCTCTACGAGCAGTACTTC
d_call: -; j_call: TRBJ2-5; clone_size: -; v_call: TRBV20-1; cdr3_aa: CSAGIRGERGETQYF; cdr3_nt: TGCAGTGCTGGGATCAGGGGAGAGAGGGGAGAGACCCAGTACTTC